The 21 T cell receptor beta chains below all came from one sample that was sequenced in a study of technical replicates of blood from a handful of donors. Only in-frame clones appear in the TCRdb table, and some are missing; sequencing was by immunoSEQ multiplex PCR. The sample has roughly 62,000 clones; just under 95% are singletons. What was sequenced was PBMCs. All receptors derive from a human donor in good health. Some clones in this sample may be carry-over from other donors' samples.

The chain links TRBV2 to TRBJ1-6, with D perhaps TRBD1 (6 bases). This CDR3 spans 14 amino acids. CDR1 SNHLY and CDR2 FYNNEI come from the germline V gene. Trimming took 7 bases from V and 9 from J, leaving 16 bases between them. For the CDR3, the DNA is TGTGCCAGCACCTTGACGACAGGTACTTCACCCCTCCACTTT. It codes for CASTLTTGTSPLHF.

V gene TRBV9 combines with J gene TRBJ1-3; possibly TRBD1 for D (6 bases). Trimming took off 4 bases at V and 0 bases at J, with 14 bases between the two ends. CDR1 is SGDLS, CDR2 YYNGEE, per germline. This CDR3 spans 16 amino acids. CDR3 coding DNA: TGTGCCAGCAGCCCCCTGGGAGGGGGCTCTGGAAACACCATATATTTT. Translation: CASSPLGGGSGNTIYF.

The V gene is TRBV25-1, the J gene TRBJ2-6; D is possibly TRBD1 (6 bases). Germline V gives CDR1 MGHDK, CDR2 SYGVNS. This CDR3 is 16 amino acids long. V lost 6 bases and J lost 1, with 13 bases in between. Written as DNA, the CDR3 is TGTGCCAGCAGCCCCGGGACATCGTCTGGGGCCAACGTCCTGACTTTC. Translated: CASSPGTSSGANVLTF.

The table lists this clone with a few counts. This chain uses TRBV10-3 with TRBJ1-3, with 8 positions matching TRBD1. The CDR3 runs 14 residues. CDR1 and CDR2 (germline): ENHRY, SYGVKD. V trimming: 4 bases; J trimming: 4 bases; junction bases outside the gene matches: 3. CDR3 DNA sequence: TGTGCCATCAGTGTTGCAGGGGGCGGAAACACCATATATTTT. As protein: CAISVAGGGNTIYF.

This sequence joins TRBV11-2 and TRBJ2-1; 10 positions agree with TRBD2. CDR1 and CDR2 from the germline V gene are SGHAT and FQNNGV. Trimming removed 2 bases from V and 3 bases from J; junction bases left unmatched: 1. This CDR3 region has 15 residues. CDR3 sequence (DNA): TGTGCCAGCAGCTTAACTAGCGGGAACTACAATGAGCAGTTCTTC. Protein sequence: CASSLTSGNYNEQFF.

The genes are TRBV9 and TRBJ1-1; possibly TRBD1 for D (5 bases). The length of the CDR3 is 13 residues. Per germline, CDR1 SGDLS and CDR2 YYNGEE. V lost 3 bases and J 2 bases, leaving 8 bases between the germline ends. The CDR3 reads CASSGGPNTEAFF. The CDR3 nucleotides are TGTGCCAGCAGCGGGGGCCCTAACACTGAAGCTTTCTTT.

J is TRBJ2-1 and V is TRBV11-2; perhaps TRBD2 as D (6 bases). Trimming cost V 1 base and J 7 bases, with 11 bases left between them. CDR3 length equals 14 residues. Per the germline V gene, CDR1 is SGHAT and CDR2 is FQNNGV. The CDR3 DNA reads as TGTGCCAGCAGCTTAGCGGGAGTGAGGAATGAGCAGTTCTTC. Its translation: CASSLAGVRNEQFF.

V and J are TRBV11-3 and TRBJ2-5; perhaps TRBD2 as D (6 bases). The length of the CDR3 is 18 residues. CDR1 is SGHNT and CDR2 is YENEEA in the germline V gene. Trimming pared 1 base from V and 0 bases from J, leaving 18 bases between. The CDR3 spells CASSLAYSVEGHQETQYF. The CDR3 nucleotides read TGTGCCAGCAGCTTAGCCTACTCGGTGGAGGGACACCAAGAGACCCAGTACTTC.

The rearrangement joins TRBV4-3 to TRBJ2-3, with 11 bases matching TRBD2. The germline gives CDR1 LGHNA, CDR2 YSLEER. The CDR3 length is 16 residues. J was trimmed by 1 base and V by 3 bases; bases with no gene match: 3. The CDR3 spells CASSHLAGGGTDTQYF. The CDR3 region has the DNA TGCGCCAGCAGCCACCTAGCGGGAGGAGGCACAGATACGCAGTATTTT.

This clone was detected only a few times. The chain employs TRBV5-5 and TRBJ1-1; no definite D call. Germline CDR1 reads SGHKS; CDR2 reads YYEKEE (reference sequence). CDR3 length: 16 residues. Trimming pared 0 bases from V and 0 bases from J, leaving 12 bases between. As DNA, the CDR3 is TGTGCCAGCAGCTTGGCCGGGTCCTCGATGAACACTGAAGCTTTCTTT. Amino acid sequence: CASSLAGSSMNTEAFF.

This rearrangement joins TRBV7-8 to TRBJ1-5; D is ambiguous. CDR3 length: 16 residues. V shed 2 bases and J shed 2 bases, with 13 bases lying between them. Germline CDR1 reads SGHVS; CDR2 reads FQNEAQ. The CDR3 DNA reads TGTGCCAGCAGCTTACAGAGGTTTGTTGGCAATCAGCCCCAGCATTTT. This translates into CASSLQRFVGNQPQHF.

This clone was counted once. This chain links TRBV19 with TRBJ1-2; 7 nucleotides align to TRBD1. CDR3 size: 14 residues. Per the germline V gene, CDR1 is LNHDA and CDR2 is SQIVND (reference sequence). With V trimmed by 4 bases and J by 4 bases, 6 bases remained unmatched. CDR3 bases: TGTGCCAGTAGTAGAGGACAGGCCGCCTATGGCTACACCTTC. This encodes CASSRGQAAYGYTF.

This chain joins TRBV5-1 and TRBJ1-1, with D possibly TRBD1 on 6 matching bases. This CDR3 has 15 residues. V lost 2 bases and J lost 1, with 12 bases in between. CDR1 is SGHRS, CDR2 YFSETQ, per germline. CDR3 residues: CASSFQGGGNTEAFF. As DNA, the CDR3 is TGCGCCAGCAGCTTTCAGGGAGGGGGGAACACTGAAGCTTTCTTT. Together with reference TRBV5-1 and TRBJ1-1, the CDR3 gives the full variable domain: KAGVTQTPRYLIKTRGQQVTLSCSPISGHRSVSWYQQTPGQGLQFLFEYFSETQRNKGNFPGRFSGRQFSNSRSEMNVSTLELGDSALYLCASSFQGGGNTEAFFGQGTRLTVV.

The J gene is TRBJ1-3, the V gene TRBV15; D is unclear. Deletions cut 1 base from V and 4 bases from J, with 20 bases between. Germline loops: CDR1 LNHNV, CDR2 YYDKDF (reference sequence). The CDR3 is made up of 18 amino acids. The chain's CDR3 is CATSRGISLRRMGNTIYF. CDR3 bases: TGTGCCACCAGCAGAGGAATCTCACTACGGAGAATGGGAAACACCATATATTTT.

Details on this clone: Other nucleotide sequences from this sample produce the same CDR3. The chain carries TRBV9 and TRBJ2-3; no firm D call. Trimming removed 1 base at V and 6 bases at J, with 6 bases between. The germline V gene encodes CDR1 SGDLS and CDR2 YYNGEE. The CDR3 is 12 amino acids. Here the CDR3 DNA reads TGTGCCAGCAGCGTACAGGCGGATACGCAGTATTTT. Its protein is CASSVQADTQYF.

The J gene is TRBJ2-7, the V gene TRBV6-1, with D possibly matching TRBD2 (6 bases). The V end was cut by 0 bases, the J end by 0 bases, with 6 bases between. Germline lookup yields CDR1 MNHNS and CDR2 SASEGT. The CDR3 sequence is 14 residues long. The CDR3 region is CASSEAGGSYEQYF. Here the CDR3 DNA reads TGTGCCAGCAGTGAAGCGGGGGGCTCCTACGAGCAGTACTTC.

V usage is TRBV25-1 and J usage is TRBJ2-5; TRBD2 matches 7 bases. This CDR3 contains 15 residues. CDR1 and CDR2 from the germline V gene are MGHDK and SYGVNS. With V trimmed by 4 bases and J by 5 bases, 10 bases remained unmatched. In DNA, the CDR3 is TGTGCCAGCAGTGTGCGACTAGCTGTTGGGGAGACCCAGTACTTC. Translating it yields CASSVRLAVGETQYF. Complete variable domain (other parts from reference TRBV25-1 and TRBJ2-5): EADIYQTPRYLVIGTGKKITLECSQTMGHDKMYWYQQDPGMELHLIHYSYGVNSTEKGDLSSESTVSRIRTEHFPLTLESARPSHTSQYLCASSVRLAVGETQYFGPGTRLLVL.

The count of this clone is one. The J gene is TRBJ2-1, the V gene TRBV5-4; D possibly corresponds to TRBD1 (6 bases). V was trimmed by 4 bases and J by 6 bases, leaving 14 bases between them. This CDR3 has 14 amino acids. The germline V gene has CDR1 SGHNT and CDR2 YYREEE (reference sequence). The DNA of the CDR3 is TGTGCCAGCAGCAGGAAGACAGGCCCCAATGAGCAGTTCTTC. Its protein is CASSRKTGPNEQFF.

This chain links TRBV18 with TRBJ2-6; D not resolved. The length of the CDR3 is 18 residues. Trimming took off 1 base at V and 0 bases at J, with 13 bases between the two ends. Germline CDR1 and CDR2: KGHSH and LQKENI. The CDR3 region is CASSPRSVGTSGANVLTF. For the CDR3, the DNA is TGTGCCAGCTCACCACGGTCGGTCGGTACCTCTGGGGCCAACGTCCTGACTTTC.

The chain has TRBV11-3 and TRBJ2-2; tentative D call: TRBD1 (6 bases). V was clipped by 5 bases and J by 5 bases, with 9 bases between them. The germline V gene encodes CDR1 SGHNT and CDR2 YENEEA. The CDR3 is 13 residues long. CDR3 sequence: CASSIQGTGELFF. CDR3 coding DNA: TGTGCCAGCAGCATACAGGGAACCGGGGAGCTGTTTTTT. Full variable domain (outside the CDR3, taken from reference TRBV11-3 and TRBJ2-2): EAGVVQSPRYKIIEKKQPVAFWCNPISGHNTLYWYLQNLGQGPELLIRYENEEAVDDSQLPKDRFSAERLKGVDSTLKIQPAELGDSAVYLCASSIQGTGELFFGEGSRLTVL.

This clone showed up just once. This chain joins TRBV6-5 and TRBJ1-5; TRBD1 matches 8 bases. Trimming cost V 5 bases and J 2 bases; bases outside gene matches: 5. Germline V gene data show CDR1 as MNHEY and CDR2 as SVGAGI. The CDR3 spans 15 residues. The chain's CDR3 is CASSPGQGGNQPQHF. DNA for the CDR3: TGTGCCAGCAGTCCCGGACAGGGAGGCAATCAGCCCCAGCATTTT.